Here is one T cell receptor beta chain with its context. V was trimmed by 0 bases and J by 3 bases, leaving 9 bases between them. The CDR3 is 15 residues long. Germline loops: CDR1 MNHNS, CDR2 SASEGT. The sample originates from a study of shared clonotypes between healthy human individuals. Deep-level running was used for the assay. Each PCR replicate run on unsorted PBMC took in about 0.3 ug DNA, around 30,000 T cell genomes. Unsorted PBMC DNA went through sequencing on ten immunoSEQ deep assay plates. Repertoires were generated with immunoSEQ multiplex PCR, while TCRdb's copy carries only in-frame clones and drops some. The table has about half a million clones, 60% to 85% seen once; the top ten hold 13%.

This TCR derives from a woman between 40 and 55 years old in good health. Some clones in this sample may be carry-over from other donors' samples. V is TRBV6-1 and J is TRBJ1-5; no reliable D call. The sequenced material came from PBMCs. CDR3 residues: CASSEALGTNQPQHF. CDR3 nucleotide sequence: TGTGCCAGCAGTGAAGCGCTAGGCACCAATCAGCCCCAGCATTTT.